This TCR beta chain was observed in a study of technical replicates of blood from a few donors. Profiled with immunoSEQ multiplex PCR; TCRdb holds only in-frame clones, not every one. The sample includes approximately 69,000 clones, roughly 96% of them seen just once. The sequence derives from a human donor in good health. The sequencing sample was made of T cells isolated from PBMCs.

The CDR3 spells CASSWVGHMDMNTEAFF. CDR3 DNA: TGTGCCAGCAGCTGGGTCGGGCACATGGACATGAACACTGAAGCTTTCTTT. The genes are TRBV5-6 and TRBJ1-1; weak D call: TRBD1 (5 bases). V lost 3 bases and J 0 bases, leaving 18 bases between the germline ends. This CDR3 spans 17 amino acids. Germline-derived CDR1 and CDR2 are SGHDT and YYEEEE.